The entry below gives a single T cell receptor beta chain sequence along with its context. The data belong to a study of blood T cell repertoires in COVID-19. The CDR3 is made up of 13 amino acids. CDR1 is SGHVS and CDR2 is FQNEAQ in the germline V gene. V was pared by 8 bases and J by 4 bases, with 5 bases of the junction left unmatched. The table came from immunoSEQ multiplex PCR; TCRdb's copy has only in-frame clones and leaves some out. The data show around 280,000 clones, around 89% seen once. Sequenced sample: PBMCs or T cells enriched from blood (not recorded which). The chain has TRBV7-8 and TRBJ2-1; 7 positions match TRBD2. The source is a woman in her late teens or twenties with acute COVID-19. The chain's CDR3 is CASQLAPYNEQFF. The CDR3 DNA sequence: TGTGCCAGCCAACTAGCGCCATACAATGAGCAGTTCTTC.